This TCR beta chain was obtained from a study of early T cells in non-severe SARS-CoV-2 infection. Study results and limitations: CD4 and private specificities were missed by VDJdb matching, which favored anti-spike CD8 responses.

As part of library construction, unique molecular identifiers were attached to individual cDNA molecules. TCRdb used MiXCR to reprocess the 5' RACE reads, holding one entry per CDR3 protein. Of about 45,000 distinct CDR3 sequences detected, 11% appear once; the ten largest clones hold 20% to 25%. This clonotype was seen a handful of times. No antigen is known for it. This sequence was found in an adult who was a healthcare worker with PCR-confirmed SARS-CoV-2 infection or an uninfected control (not recorded which). Specimen: whole blood.

The CDR3 sequence: CSARGTSGNDEQFF. In DNA, the CDR3 is TGCAGTGCTAGAGGGACTAGCGGGAACGATGAGCAGTTCTTC. V usage is TRBV20-1 and J usage is TRBJ2-1, with 12 nucleotides matching TRBD2. CDR3 length equals 14 residues. V was clipped by 1 base and J by 8 bases; unmatched bases: 3. Germline V gene lookup returns CDR1 DFQATT and CDR2 SNEGSKA (reference sequence).